This T cell receptor beta chain was recovered during a study of blood T cell repertoires in COVID-19. The overall study: Nucleic acid was either cDNA or gDNA, and it came from T cells, B-cell-depleted T cells, or PBMCs.

The CDR3 is made up of 15 amino acids. V lost 6 bases, J lost 2 bases, and 6 bases stayed unmatched. Germline V gene lookup returns CDR1 SGHTA and CDR2 FQGNSA. Using immunoSEQ multiplex PCR, the repertoire was profiled, and TCRdb retains in-frame clones only, with some absent. This sample yields tens of thousands of clones, of which 70% to 90% are seen a single time; approximately 18% belongs to the top ten. The V and J genes are TRBV7-2 and TRBJ1-5; 8 bases are a match to TRBD1. The sequencing sample was made of peripheral blood. This sequence was found in a human donor in a cohort sampled during active COVID-19. CDR3 protein: CASSTPDRGNQPQHF. CDR3 in DNA: TGTGCCAGCAGTACGCCGGACAGGGGCAATCAGCCCCAGCATTTT.